This TCR beta chain comes out of a study of cytomegalovirus exposure and HLA in healthy donors. The study's findings and limits: In a later analysis, a missense DCLRE1C variant was linked to TCR beta V- and J-gene trimming. In vitro testing confirmed three CMV-associated chains as specific for CMV antigens.

As concerns this clone: Its antigen is unidentified.

Trimming removed 7 bases at V and 3 bases at J, with 6 bases between. Germline CDR1 reads LNHDA; CDR2 reads SQIVND (reference sequence). This CDR3 has 11 residues. Amplification used 60 Vbeta primers and 13 Jbeta primers. Only in-frame clones appear in the TCRdb table, and some are missing; sequencing was by immunoSEQ multiplex PCR. The profile shows about 200,000 clones, around three quarters of them singletons. The V call is TRBV19, the J call TRBJ1-1; tentatively, D is TRBD1 (5 bases). The receptor comes from a woman aged 25 to 39 in good health and CMV-seropositive. Sequenced material: PBMCs. CDR3 sequence reads: CASKTDTEAFF. The CDR3 region has the DNA TGTGCCAGTAAGACAGACACTGAAGCTTTCTTT.